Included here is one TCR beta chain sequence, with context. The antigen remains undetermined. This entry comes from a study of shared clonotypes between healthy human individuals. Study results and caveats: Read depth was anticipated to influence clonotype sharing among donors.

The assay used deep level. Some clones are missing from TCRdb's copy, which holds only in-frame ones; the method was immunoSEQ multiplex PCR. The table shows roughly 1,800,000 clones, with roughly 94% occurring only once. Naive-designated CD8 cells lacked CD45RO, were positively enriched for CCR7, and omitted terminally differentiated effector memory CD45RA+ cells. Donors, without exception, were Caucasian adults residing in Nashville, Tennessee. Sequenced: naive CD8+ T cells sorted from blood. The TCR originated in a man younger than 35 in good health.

CDR3 residues: CASSPRDGGTDTQYF. The CDR3 DNA reads TGCGCCAGCAGCCCCAGGGACGGGGGCACAGATACGCAGTATTTT. This chain uses TRBV5-1 with TRBJ2-3; D tentatively reads TRBD1 or TRBD2 (5 bases each). V was clipped by 4 bases and J by 1 base, with 13 bases between them. The germline V gene encodes CDR1 SGHRS and CDR2 YFSETQ. CDR3 length equals 15 residues. The full variable domain, rest sourced from reference TRBV5-1 and TRBJ2-3, is KAGVTQTPRYLIKTRGQQVTLSCSPISGHRSVSWYQQTPGQGLQFLFEYFSETQRNKGNFPGRFSGRQFSNSRSEMNVSTLELGDSALYLCASSPRDGGTDTQYFGPGTRLTVL.